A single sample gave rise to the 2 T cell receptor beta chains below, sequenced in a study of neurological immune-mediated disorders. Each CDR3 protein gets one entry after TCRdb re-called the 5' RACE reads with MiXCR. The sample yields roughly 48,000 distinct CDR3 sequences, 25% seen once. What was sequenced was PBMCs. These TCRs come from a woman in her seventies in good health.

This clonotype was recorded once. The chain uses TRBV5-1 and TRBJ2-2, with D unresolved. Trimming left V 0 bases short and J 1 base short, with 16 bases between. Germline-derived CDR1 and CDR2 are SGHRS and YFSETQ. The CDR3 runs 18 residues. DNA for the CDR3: TGCGCCAGCAGCTTGGCCCTCTTATCCTGGGTGAACACCGGGGAGCTGTTTTTT. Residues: CASSLALLSWVNTGELFF.

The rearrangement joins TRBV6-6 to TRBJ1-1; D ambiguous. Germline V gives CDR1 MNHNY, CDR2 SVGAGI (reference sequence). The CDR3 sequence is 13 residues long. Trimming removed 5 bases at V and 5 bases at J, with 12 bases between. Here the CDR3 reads CASSRTEKTEAFF. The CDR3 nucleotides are TGTGCCAGCAGTCGAACAGAGAAAACTGAAGCTTTCTTT.